The T cell receptor (beta chain) described here comes from a study of blood T cell repertoires in COVID-19. The germline CDR1 and CDR2 sequences are MGHRA and YSYEKL. The junction had 3 bases not matched to a gene; V was cut back by 1 base and J by 1 base. The CDR3 length is 16 residues. The protocol was immunoSEQ multiplex PCR, while the TCRdb copy is restricted to in-frame clones and leaves out a portion. This sample yields 50,000 to 85,000 clones, of which around 80% are seen a single time; more than 9.5% belongs to the top ten. V and J are TRBV4-1 and TRBJ2-5, with TRBD2 matching 10 bases. Sequencing was carried out using peripheral blood. The receptor comes from a human donor in a cohort sampled during active COVID-19. The CDR3 sequence: CASSQVSSGGQETQYF. CDR3 DNA: TGCGCCAGCAGCCAAGTGTCTAGCGGGGGCCAAGAGACCCAGTACTTC.